These T cell receptor beta chains were read from a single sample in a study of blood T cells in healthy people across ages. MiXCR was run by TCRdb on the 5' RACE reads, yielding one entry per CDR3 protein. The table lists roughly 700,000 distinct CDR3 sequences, 32% of them singletons, with 15% to 19% in the top ten. The sample was blood. The receptors derive from a woman of 80 years or more in good health. Each CDR3 is given with its conserved first and last residue.

>13|TRBJ2-1|TRBV7-2
CASSPWIANEQFF
>15|TRBJ1-1|TRBV15
CATSQPEGVNTEAFF
>15|TRBJ2-1|TRBV6-5
CASSYRGSSHNEQFF
>17|TRBJ2-3|TRBV7-2
CASSLQTSGSTEDTQYF
>14|TRBJ1-1|TRBV20-1
CSVRDYAGYTEAFF
>17|TRBJ2-3|TRBV4-1
CASSQGHDRPVADTQYF
>16|.|TRBV9
CASSVTGTGLGETQYF
>14|TRBJ1-1|TRBV20-1
CSARYGADPSEAFF
>14|TRBJ1-1|TRBV7-9
CASSRTGVNTEAFF
>15|TRBJ2-7|TRBV20-1
CSAPPAGQGSLEQYF
>16|TRBJ2-1|TRBV7-3
CASSLTSSGGANEQFF
>17|TRBJ2-5|TRBV7-9
CASSLGQVVMDQETQYF
>11|TRBJ2-3|TRBV14
CASDRTDTQYF
>18|TRBJ2-5|TRBV15
CATSRMTSGDPREETQYF
>15|TRBJ2-1|TRBV7-2
CASSLRGVLGIEQFF
>15|TRBJ2-2|TRBV10-3
CAITRTQGPPGELFF
>18|TRBJ2-6|TRBV27
CASSLSGAGPGGANVLTF
>16|TRBJ2-7|TRBV27
CASSLGGAASSYEQYF
>17|TRBJ1-4|TRBV6-1
CASSDPGRGLNNEKLFF
>13|TRBJ2-2|TRBV29-1
CSVGTENTGELFF
>12|TRBJ1-5|TRBV20-1
CGAREGGKPQHF
>14|TRBJ2-3|TRBV5-1
CASSPGTPLGTQYF
>13|TRBJ2-5|TRBV20-1
CSAPGTFQETQYF
>14|TRBJ2-5|TRBV4-1
CASSPATGEETQYF
>13|TRBJ2-3|TRBV12-3/TRBV12-4
CASRRASADVQYF
>11|TRBJ1-5|TRBV7-2
CASSLGGAQHF
>19|TRBJ2-2|TRBV3-1
CASSQVSGLPHLNTGELFF
>13|TRBJ2-7|TRBV6-2/TRBV6-3
CASSSMTIYEQYF